This is a list of T cell receptor beta chains from one sample in a study of identical twins. Each CDR3 protein is one row after TCRdb ran MiXCR on the 5' RACE reads. The data show 690,000 or so distinct CDR3 sequences, 5.5% to 6.5% seen once. The source material was naive T cells sorted from blood. All receptors derive from a man aged 18 to 29 in good health. The CDR3 runs from the conserved cysteine through the conserved F or W. Each record gives: CDR3 DNA, CDR3 protein, D gene, J gene, V gene, clone size. A D gene is named only where the DNA matches it firmly. The size of a clone is reported for some rows only, either as once, few or many, or as a class for expanded clones.

TGCAGTGCTAGGGACAGCCATTACAATGAGCAGTTCTTC | CSARDSHYNEQFF | NA | TRBJ2-1 | TRBV20-1 | few
TGTGCCACCAGGGGGTTGGCCGGGGAGCTGTTTTTT | CATRGLAGELFF | TRBD1 | TRBJ2-2 | TRBV6-5 | NA
TGTGCCAGCAGTTACTTTCCTCCAGGGAGGGCCGGGGAGCTGTTTTTT | CASSYFPPGRAGELFF | TRBD2 | TRBJ2-2 | TRBV6-5 | many
TGTGCCAGCAGTTACGGGAGCGGAGTCGACACAGATACGCAGTATTTT | CASSYGSGVDTDTQYF | NA | TRBJ2-3 | TRBV6-2/TRBV6-3 | many
TGTGCCAGCGGACGCCGAGGCCAAAACATTCAGTACTTC | CASGRRGQNIQYF | NA | TRBJ2-4 | TRBV6-2/TRBV6-3 | few
TGTGCCAGCAGCCGTACGGGGCGAGGAACAGATACGCAGTATTTT | CASSRTGRGTDTQYF | NA | TRBJ2-3 | TRBV3-1 | many
TGTGCCAGCATGCTAGCCGGGGCCAACGTCCTGACTTTC | CASMLAGANVLTF | NA | TRBJ2-6 | TRBV6-1 | NA
TGTGCCAGCAGCGTCGTCCCCTGGACTAGCGGGCCCTCAGATACGCAGTATTTT | CASSVVPWTSGPSDTQYF | TRBD2 | TRBJ2-3 | TRBV9 | many
TGTGCCAGCAGTTTTCCTAGCGGGGGGGACTATGGGCAGTTCTTC | CASSFPSGGDYGQFF | TRBD2 | TRBJ2-1 | TRBV6-2/TRBV6-3 | NA
TGTGCCAGCAGTCGGGACTGGGTCGCGAACACCGGGGAGCTGTTTTTT | CASSRDWVANTGELFF | NA | TRBJ2-2 | TRBV6-1 | many
TGTGCCAGCAGTCTGGCGGGACTAGCGGGAGGGTCCCAGTTCTTC | CASSLAGLAGGSQFF | TRBD2 | TRBJ2-1 | TRBV12-3/TRBV12-4 | many
TGCAGTGCTAGACCGACTAGCGGGAGCATCCACGAGCAGTACTTC | CSARPTSGSIHEQYF | TRBD2 | TRBJ2-7 | TRBV20-1 | NA
TGCGCCAGCAGCTCGACGACAGGGAATAACGAAAAACTGTTTTTT | CASSSTTGNNEKLFF | TRBD1 | TRBJ1-4 | TRBV5-1 | many
TGTGCCAGCAGCCAGGGACAGGGACAAGAGACCCAGTACTTC | CASSQGQGQETQYF | TRBD1 | TRBJ2-5 | TRBV16 | many
TGTGCCAGCAGTTACGGCGGGTTTTCGACTAACAATGAGCAGTTCTTC | CASSYGGFSTNNEQFF | NA | TRBJ2-1 | TRBV6-5 | NA
TGTGCCACCAGTGATTTCAACGGGGGCGGTTACACCGGGGAGCTGTTTTTT | CATSDFNGGGYTGELFF | NA | TRBJ2-2 | TRBV24-1 | many
TGCAGTGCTAGTCCTCCGGGACAGCGAAGGGAGCAGTACTTC | CSASPPGQRREQYF | TRBD1 | TRBJ2-7 | TRBV20-1 | many
TGTGCCACCAGCAGAGGGACGGGGCTTTCTAATGAAAAACTGTTTTTT | CATSRGTGLSNEKLFF | NA | TRBJ1-4 | TRBV15 | NA
TGTGCCAGCAGCCAAGATGGGTGGGGCAGGGGCCCCTACGAGCAGTACTTC | CASSQDGWGRGPYEQYF | NA | TRBJ2-7 | TRBV3-1 | NA
TGCGCCAGCAGCTTAAATGCCGGGAGACAAGAGACCCAGTACTTC | CASSLNAGRQETQYF | NA | TRBJ2-5 | TRBV5-1 | NA
TGCGCCAGCAGCTCCTTCTCGGGTTTTCGAGGCACTGAAGCTTTCTTT | CASSSFSGFRGTEAFF | NA | TRBJ1-1 | TRBV5-1 | NA
TGTGCCAGCAGGACGGGAGTGAACACTGAAGCTTTCTTT | CASRTGVNTEAFF | NA | TRBJ1-1 | TRBV12-3/TRBV12-4 | many